This TCR beta chain is from a study of identifying expanded T cells in peripheral blood. Study-level findings and limits: Differentially abundant clones: roughly 1.3 between replicates, about 17 at two to three weeks, less than 25 at four.

Germline lookup yields CDR1 LGHNA and CDR2 YNFKEQ. This CDR3 is built from 15 residues. The V end lost 1 base, the J end lost 1 base, and 7 bases lay between the germline ends. This table comes from immunoSEQ multiplex PCR, and its TCRdb copy is limited to in-frame clones, with some not included. This table has approximately 100,000 clones, about 91% appearing once. Comments on this clone: Its antigen is currently unknown.

This receptor was identified in a person aged 18 to 70 in good health. V is TRBV4-2 and J is TRBJ2-2; tentative D call: TRBD1 (5 bases). The sample taken for sequencing was blood. The CDR3 nucleotides read TGTGCCAGCAGCCAAGCGACAGAGAACACCGGGGAGCTGTTTTTT. Translating it yields CASSQATENTGELFF.